The rows below give T cell receptor beta chains drawn from one sample of a study of beta chain features in type 1 diabetes. Generated by immunoSEQ multiplex PCR, the TCRdb table keeps only in-frame clones and is missing some. The table shows about 340,000 clones, with 6.5% to 10% occurring only once. Material for sequencing was central memory CD4+ T cells from blood. These TCRs come from a woman aged 18-29 years in good health. Each CDR3 is given with its conserved first and last residue.

TRBJ2-5 TRBV11-2 CASSLANGRWETQYF
TRBJ1-2 TRBV27 CASRTGASWGGYTF
TRBJ2-5 TRBV18 CASSLQGLETQYF
TRBJ2-5 TRBV2 CASSAGLKETQYF
TRBJ2-5 TRBV5-1 CASSLGTSQETQYF
TRBJ2-3 TRBV18 CASSPRLVAGGSTDTQYF
TRBJ2-5 TRBV7-8 CASRPTRTSGRGETQYF
TRBJ1-3 TRBV25-1 CASSDPGGLGNTIYF
TRBJ1-1 TRBV6-5 CASSFGTLAFF
TRBJ1-2 TRBV28 CASSLEDRSYGYTF
TRBJ2-5 TRBV7-8 CASSPETAAQETQYF
TRBJ2-1 TRBV11-3 CASSLAVAGVGGEQFF
TRBJ2-5 TRBV2 CASSDGFLAGGSAETQYF
TRBJ2-5 TRBV19 CASSIRPRREETQYF
TRBJ2-5 TRBV7-2 CASSLGGQGGVETQYF
TRBJ2-7 TRBV7-2 CASSLTSSGSTEQYF
TRBJ1-1 TRBV5-4 CASSRPQEGARDTEAFF
TRBJ2-1 TRBV5-1 CASSHTPNEQFF
TRBJ2-7 TRBV2 CASSEQRDSYEQYF
TRBJ2-5 TRBV10-3 CAISENFQETQYF
TRBJ1-1 TRBV18 CASSPLDTNTEAFF
TRBJ2-2 TRBV2 CASSRGLRNTGELFF
TRBJ2-1 TRBV11-2 CASSLVVSSDNEQFF
TRBJ2-3 TRBV2 CASSPDLTQYF
TRBJ1-2 TRBV27 CASSLRPFNYGYTF
TRBJ1-2 TRBV5-4 CASRMTGGRTNGYTF
TRBJ2-2 TRBV10-3 CAISEGRNTGELFF
TRBJ1-2 TRBV7-2 CAGGTGNAFNGYTF
TRBJ2-2 TRBV7-2 CASSTGLYTGELFF
TRBJ2-7 TRBV7-8 CASSPEQTGALFYEQYF
TRBJ2-3 TRBV4-3 CASSQGISERELPTDTQYF
TRBJ1-5 TRBV7-8 CASSLEDSNQPQHF
TRBJ2-3 TRBV29-1 CSSSGQGRDTQYF
TRBJ1-2 TRBV19 CASRRTGGSYGYTF
TRBJ2-6 TRBV6-5 CASSYAGGGANVLTF
TRBJ2-7 TRBV6-6 CASSYGNRRDEQYF
TRBJ2-7 TRBV5-1 CASSTNPGLDGREQYF